The TCR beta chain described here comes from a study of cytomegalovirus exposure and HLA in healthy donors. Amplification used 60 Vbeta primers and 13 Jbeta primers. Sequencing used immunoSEQ multiplex PCR; TCRdb keeps in-frame clones, though not all of them. The sample carries 90,000 to 150,000 clones, 76% recorded once. The germline V gene has CDR1 KGHSH and CDR2 LQKENI. The CDR3 is made up of 14 amino acids. Trimming pared 5 bases from V and 5 bases from J, leaving 15 bases between. Sample: PBMCs. The sequence was obtained from a woman between 40 and 50 years old in good health and CMV-seropositive. The chain uses TRBV18 and TRBJ1-1, with TRBD1 as a possible D gene (6 bases). The CDR3 nucleotides are TGTGCCAGCTCAGAGGCGGACAGAGGGACTGAAGCTTTCTTT. Protein product: CASSEADRGTEAFF.